The source of this T cell receptor (beta chain) is a study of PD-1 blockade in classical Hodgkin lymphoma. Study-level points and caveats: Complete responders possessed baseline diversity comparable to newly diagnosed patients. Only CD4+ TCR diversity, not CD8+, had risen significantly by C4D1. Why the repertoires differ is still unclear, perhaps disease activity or prior therapy. TCR diversity at baseline was reported to be reduced in newly diagnosed patients relative to healthy donors.

Details on this clone: Its antigen is still unknown.

Time point described: cycle 4 day 1 (C4D1), after 5 to 7 weeks of nivolumab. With no exception, relapse followed autologous stem cell transplantation in all patients, and brentuximab vedotin exposure varied. Profiled with immunoSEQ multiplex PCR; TCRdb holds only in-frame clones, not every one. The sample carries about 96,000 clones, 85% to 95% recorded once. CDR3 length: 13 residues. Trimming left V 5 bases short and J 1 base short, with 8 bases between. Germline CDR1 is SGHAT and CDR2 is FQNNGV. This clonotype originated in a human donor with classical Hodgkin lymphoma. The sequencing used peripheral blood mononuclear cells (PBMCs), collected before the fourth cycle of nivolumab. The V call is TRBV11-2, the J call TRBJ2-5; TRBD1 is a possible D gene (6 bases). Here the CDR3 reads CASSTGSQETQYF. The DNA of the CDR3 is TGTGCCAGCAGCACAGGGAGCCAAGAGACCCAGTACTTC.